This TCR beta chain was observed in a study of blood T cell repertoires in COVID-19. This clone was counted a single time. Authors' analysis steps: For nucleated cells, counts were estimated from reference gene primer amplification. This table comes from immunoSEQ multiplex PCR, and its TCRdb copy is limited to in-frame clones, with some not included. Clone size and V and J calls were adopted from that table, with D and trimming inferred from the DNA. Of some 100,000 clones in the sample, about nine tenths were seen once. The specimen was peripheral blood. The receptor's source is a human donor in a cohort sampled during active COVID-19.

As DNA, the CDR3 is TGCGCCAGCAGCCTCCGGGACACCCCGAACACCGGGGAGCTGTTTTTT. This sequence encodes CASSLRDTPNTGELFF. This chain connects TRBV5-1 to TRBJ2-2; possible D gene TRBD1, 6 bases. The V end was cut by 4 bases, the J end by 0 bases, with 13 bases between. The germline CDR1 and CDR2 sequences are SGHRS and YFSETQ. The length of the CDR3 is 16 residues.